Listed below are T cell receptor beta chains from one sample, sequenced in a study of T cell responses to AZD1222 COVID-19 vaccine. Profiling relied on immunoSEQ multiplex PCR, and the TCRdb table lists in-frame clones only, not all of them. This table has 120,000 to 150,000 clones, around nine tenths appearing once. The source material was peripheral blood, sampled on day 0 of AZD1222 vaccination. Receptors were obtained from an adult in good health. Both conserved end residues are part of each CDR3. A D gene is named only where the DNA matches it firmly. Clone size is shown for a subset of rows, as once, few, many or a class of expanded clone.

abundance: .; v_gene: TRBV2; j_gene: TRBJ1-1; d_gene: .; CDR3aa: CASSEQGRSNTEAFF; CDR3nt: TGTGCCAGCAGTGAGCAGGGCCGATCGAACACTGAAGCTTTCTTT
abundance: .; v_gene: TRBV27; j_gene: TRBJ1-1; d_gene: .; CDR3aa: CASSHHGRSNTEAFF; CDR3nt: TGTGCCAGCAGCCACCACGGACGGTCGAACACTGAAGCTTTCTTT
abundance: .; v_gene: TRBV5-8; j_gene: TRBJ1-4; d_gene: TRBD1; CDR3aa: CASSLDRGGSYNEKLFF; CDR3nt: TGTGCCAGCAGCTTGGACAGGGGTGGGTCCTATAATGAAAAACTGTTTTTT
abundance: .; v_gene: TRBV9; j_gene: TRBJ2-3; d_gene: TRBD2; CDR3aa: CASSVEGTRLAGGRGTDTQYF; CDR3nt: TGTGCCAGCAGCGTAGAGGGGACTAGACTAGCGGGGGGCCGTGGCACAGATACGCAGTATTTT
abundance: .; v_gene: TRBV7-9; j_gene: TRBJ1-2; d_gene: TRBD1; CDR3aa: CASTRLTGEYGYTF; CDR3nt: TGTGCCAGCACCCGCTTGACAGGGGAATATGGCTACACCTTC
abundance: .; v_gene: TRBV10-3; j_gene: TRBJ1-1; d_gene: .; CDR3aa: CAISRDEGPTEAFF; CDR3nt: TGTGCCATCAGCCGGGATGAGGGTCCCACTGAAGCTTTCTTT
abundance: .; v_gene: TRBV27; j_gene: TRBJ1-1; d_gene: TRBD1; CDR3aa: CASRQRGGQTNTEAFF; CDR3nt: TGTGCCAGCAGGCAACGGGGGGGACAGACGAACACTGAAGCTTTCTTT
abundance: .; v_gene: TRBV11-3; j_gene: TRBJ2-2; d_gene: .; CDR3aa: CASSLARATLNTGELFF; CDR3nt: TGTGCCAGCAGCTTAGCGCGGGCCACCCTTAACACCGGGGAGCTGTTTTTT
abundance: .; v_gene: TRBV11-2; j_gene: TRBJ1-3; d_gene: .; CDR3aa: CASSPGNTIYF; CDR3nt: TGTGCCAGCAGCCCGGGAAACACCATATATTTT
abundance: .; v_gene: TRBV20-1; j_gene: TRBJ1-1; d_gene: .; CDR3aa: CSARQGAFF; CDR3nt: TGCAGTGCCCGCCAAGGTGCTTTCTTT
abundance: .; v_gene: TRBV6-5; j_gene: TRBJ1-5; d_gene: TRBD1; CDR3aa: CASIRQGGNQPQHF; CDR3nt: TGTGCCAGCATCCGACAGGGAGGCAATCAGCCCCAGCATTTT
abundance: few; v_gene: TRBV9; j_gene: TRBJ2-7; d_gene: TRBD1; CDR3aa: CASSVGTGSSYEQYF; CDR3nt: TGTGCCAGCAGCGTCGGGACAGGAAGCTCCTACGAGCAGTACTTC
abundance: .; v_gene: TRBV13; j_gene: TRBJ2-7; d_gene: TRBD2; CDR3aa: CASSPGGGAYEQYF; CDR3nt: TGTGCCAGCAGCCCGGGGGGGGGCGCCTACGAGCAGTACTTC
abundance: .; v_gene: TRBV11-2; j_gene: TRBJ2-7; d_gene: .; CDR3aa: CASSLLTTGVIYEQYF; CDR3nt: TGTGCCAGCAGCTTGCTAACTACGGGGGTAATTTACGAGCAGTACTTC
abundance: once; v_gene: TRBV11-3; j_gene: TRBJ2-1; d_gene: .; CDR3aa: CASSLGVARYNEQFF; CDR3nt: TGTGCCAGCAGCTTAGGGGTTGCCCGATACAATGAGCAGTTCTTC
abundance: .; v_gene: TRBV30; j_gene: TRBJ1-2; d_gene: TRBD1; CDR3aa: CAWRNRGLNYGYTF; CDR3nt: TGTGCCTGGAGAAACAGGGGCCTTAACTATGGCTACACCTTC
abundance: .; v_gene: TRBV9; j_gene: TRBJ2-2; d_gene: TRBD2; CDR3aa: CASSVVSGKGTGELFF; CDR3nt: TGTGCCAGCAGCGTAGTTAGCGGGAAGGGCACCGGGGAGCTGTTTTTT
abundance: .; v_gene: TRBV2; j_gene: TRBJ1-4; d_gene: .; CDR3aa: CASTPGRVEKLFF; CDR3nt: TGTGCCAGCACCCCCGGTCGGGTTGAAAAACTGTTTTTT
abundance: .; v_gene: TRBV5-6; j_gene: TRBJ2-7; d_gene: TRBD1; CDR3aa: CASSLGDRGSHNEQYF; CDR3nt: TGTGCCAGCAGCTTGGGGGACAGGGGCTCACATAACGAGCAGTACTTC
abundance: .; v_gene: TRBV5-1; j_gene: TRBJ1-6; d_gene: TRBD1; CDR3aa: CASSLDLTGGQSPLHF; CDR3nt: TGCGCCAGCAGCTTGGACCTGACAGGGGGTCAGTCACCCCTCCACTTT
abundance: .; v_gene: TRBV9; j_gene: TRBJ2-5; d_gene: .; CDR3aa: CASSSAPQETQYF; CDR3nt: TGTGCCAGCAGTTCGGCTCCCCAAGAGACCCAGTACTTC
abundance: .; v_gene: TRBV27; j_gene: TRBJ1-2; d_gene: .; CDR3aa: CASSFQGKNGYTF; CDR3nt: TGTGCCAGCAGTTTCCAGGGGAAGAATGGCTACACCTTC